This T cell receptor (beta chain) was sequenced for a study of radiation and T cells in renal cell carcinoma. Worth noting for this clone: The target antigen is unknown.

Notes on the study in general: Baseline intratumoral clonotype presence is unknown without pretreatment biopsies.

V was clipped by 4 bases and J by 1 base, with 32 bases between them. The CDR3 runs to 22 residues. Germline values: CDR1 SGHVS, CDR2 FQNEAQ. Time point here: baseline pretreatment blood. Treatment described: 15 Gy SBRT to primary tumor, nephrectomy 4 weeks later. Profiled with immunoSEQ multiplex PCR; TCRdb holds only in-frame clones, not every one. In the table there are about 140,000 clones, over 65% of which are singletons. This TCR was sampled from a woman aged 50 to 65 with renal cell carcinoma. Sequencing used blood, obtained from a patient whose treatment included radiotherapy and nephrectomy. The V gene is TRBV7-8, the J gene TRBJ1-5, with D maybe TRBD1 (6 bases). CDR3 bases: TGTGCCAGCAGCTCGTCACCACTCAGAGGGAATCAGGGGCGAGGAAGCAATCAGCCCCAGCATTTT. Translation gives CASSSSPLRGNQGRGSNQPQHF. Variable domain in full (rest from reference TRBV7-8 and TRBJ1-5): GAGVSQSPRYKVAKRGQDVALRCDPISGHVSLFWYQQALGQGPEFLTYFQNEAQLDKSGLPSDRFFAERPEGSVSTLKIQRTQQEDSAVYLCASSSSPLRGNQGRGSNQPQHFGDGTRLSIL.